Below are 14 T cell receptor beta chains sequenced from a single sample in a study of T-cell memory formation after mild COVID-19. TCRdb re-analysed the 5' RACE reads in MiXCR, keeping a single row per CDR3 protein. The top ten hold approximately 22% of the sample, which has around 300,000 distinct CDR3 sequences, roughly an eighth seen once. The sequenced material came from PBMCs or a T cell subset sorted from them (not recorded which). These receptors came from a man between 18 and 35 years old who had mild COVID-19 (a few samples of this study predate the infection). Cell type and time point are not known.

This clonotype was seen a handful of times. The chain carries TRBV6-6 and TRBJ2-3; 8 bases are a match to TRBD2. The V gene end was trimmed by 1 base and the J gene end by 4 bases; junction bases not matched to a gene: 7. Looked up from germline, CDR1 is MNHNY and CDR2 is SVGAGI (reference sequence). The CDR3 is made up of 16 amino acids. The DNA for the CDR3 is TGTGCCAGCAGTTACTGGGGGCTGGGACTAGCAGATACGCAGTATTTT. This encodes CASSYWGLGLADTQYF.

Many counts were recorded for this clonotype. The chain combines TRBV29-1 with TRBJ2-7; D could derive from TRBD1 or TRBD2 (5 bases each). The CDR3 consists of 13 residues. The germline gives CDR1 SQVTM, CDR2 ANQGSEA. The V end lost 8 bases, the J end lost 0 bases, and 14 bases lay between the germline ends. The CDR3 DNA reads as TGCAGCCGAGGGGACGGACGCTCCTACGAGCAGTACGTC. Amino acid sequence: CSRGDGRSYEQYV.

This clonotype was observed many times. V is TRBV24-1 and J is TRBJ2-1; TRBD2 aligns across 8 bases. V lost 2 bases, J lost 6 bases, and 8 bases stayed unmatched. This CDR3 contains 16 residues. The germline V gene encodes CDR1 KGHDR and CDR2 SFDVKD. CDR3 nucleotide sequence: TGTGCCACCAGTGATTCCCGGGGGGGCCCGGGCAATGAGCAGTTCTTC. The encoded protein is CATSDSRGGPGNEQFF.

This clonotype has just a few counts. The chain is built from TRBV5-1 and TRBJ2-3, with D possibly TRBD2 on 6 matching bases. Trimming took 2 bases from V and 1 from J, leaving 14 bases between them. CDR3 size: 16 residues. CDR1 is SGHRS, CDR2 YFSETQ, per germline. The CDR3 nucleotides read TGCGCCAGCAGCTTCGGACTAATTAAGGGCACAGATACGCAGTATTTT. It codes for CASSFGLIKGTDTQYF.

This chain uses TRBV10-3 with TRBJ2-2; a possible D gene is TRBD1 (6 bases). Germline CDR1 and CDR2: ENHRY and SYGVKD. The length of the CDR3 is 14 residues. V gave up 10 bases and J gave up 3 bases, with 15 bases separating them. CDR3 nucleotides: TGTGCCAACTCGGAAAGGACAGACACCGGGGAGCTGTTTTTT. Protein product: CANSERTDTGELFF.

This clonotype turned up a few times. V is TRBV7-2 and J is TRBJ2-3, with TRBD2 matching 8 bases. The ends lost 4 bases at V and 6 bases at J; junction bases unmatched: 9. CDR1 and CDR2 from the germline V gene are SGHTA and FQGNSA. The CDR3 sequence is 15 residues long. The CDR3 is CASSSGVSGVDTQYF. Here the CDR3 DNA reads TGTGCCAGCAGCTCGGGGGTTAGCGGGGTGGATACGCAGTATTTT.

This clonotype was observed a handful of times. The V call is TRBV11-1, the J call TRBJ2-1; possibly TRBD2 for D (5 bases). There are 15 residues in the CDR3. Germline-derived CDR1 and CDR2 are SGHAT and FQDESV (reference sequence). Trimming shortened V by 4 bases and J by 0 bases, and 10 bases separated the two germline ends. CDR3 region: CASSSTIGSYNEQFF. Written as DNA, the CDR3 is TGTGCCAGCAGCTCGACTATCGGCTCCTACAATGAGCAGTTCTTC.

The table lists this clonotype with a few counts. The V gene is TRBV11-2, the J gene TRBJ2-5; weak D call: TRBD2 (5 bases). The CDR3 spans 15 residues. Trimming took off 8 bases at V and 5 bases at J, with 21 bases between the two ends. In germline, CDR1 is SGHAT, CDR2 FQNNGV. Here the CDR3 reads CASGRGGPGRETQYF. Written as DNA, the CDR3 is TGTGCCAGCGGGAGAGGTGGGCCGGGCCGGGAGACCCAGTACTTC.

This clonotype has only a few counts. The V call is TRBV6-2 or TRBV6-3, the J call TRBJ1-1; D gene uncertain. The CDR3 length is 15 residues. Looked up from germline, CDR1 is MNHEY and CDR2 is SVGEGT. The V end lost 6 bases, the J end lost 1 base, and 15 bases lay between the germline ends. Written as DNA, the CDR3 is TGTGCCAGCAGCCCCTGGGCTTTGGGGAACACTGAAGCTTTCTTT. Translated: CASSPWALGNTEAFF.

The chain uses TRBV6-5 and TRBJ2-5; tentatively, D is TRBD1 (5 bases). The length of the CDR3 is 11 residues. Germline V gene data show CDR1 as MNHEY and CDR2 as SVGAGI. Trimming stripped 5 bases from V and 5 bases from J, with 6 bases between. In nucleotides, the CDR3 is TGTGCCAGCAGTCACAGGGAGACCCAGTACTTC. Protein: CASSHRETQYF.

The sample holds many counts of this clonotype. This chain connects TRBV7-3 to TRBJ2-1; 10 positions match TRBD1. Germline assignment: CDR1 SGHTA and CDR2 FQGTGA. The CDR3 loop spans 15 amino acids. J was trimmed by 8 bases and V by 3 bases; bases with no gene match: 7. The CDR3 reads CASSLTGGPTDEQFF. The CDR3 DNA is TGTGCCAGCAGCTTGACAGGGGGCCCCACAGATGAGCAGTTCTTC.

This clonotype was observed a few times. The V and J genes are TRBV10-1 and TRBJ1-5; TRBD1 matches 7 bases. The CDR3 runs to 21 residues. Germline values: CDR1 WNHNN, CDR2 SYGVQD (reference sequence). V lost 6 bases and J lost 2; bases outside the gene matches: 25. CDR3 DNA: TGCGCCAGCAGGCCCATACAGGGGCCAGGGCAAGGTGCCCGGGGCAATCAGCCCCAGCATTTT. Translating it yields CASRPIQGPGQGARGNQPQHF.

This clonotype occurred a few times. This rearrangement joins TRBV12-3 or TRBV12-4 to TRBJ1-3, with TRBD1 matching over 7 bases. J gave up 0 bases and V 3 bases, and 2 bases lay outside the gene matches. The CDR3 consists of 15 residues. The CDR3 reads CASSLGQSSGNTIYF. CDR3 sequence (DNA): TGTGCCAGCAGTTTGGGACAGAGCTCTGGAAACACCATATATTTT.

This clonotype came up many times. The CDR3 protein is CASSPDGTWFF. CDR3 sequence (DNA): TGTGCCAGCAGTCCCGACGGTACTTGGTTCTTC. The V gene is TRBV6-5, the J gene TRBJ2-1; D call uncertain. Trimming took 5 bases from V and 15 from J, leaving 14 bases between them. Germline-derived CDR1 and CDR2 are MNHEY and SVGAGI. CDR3 length: 11 residues.